The 26 T cell receptor beta chains below come from one sample, sequenced in a study of T cells expressing NK-cell markers (dated by TCRdb to 2019 to 2021). The library relied on 5' RACE. Instrument on record: Illumina HiSeq 2000. Each entry corresponds to one CDR3 protein sequence from reads that TCRdb reprocessed, and DNA is not given. The table kept for this sample lists roughly 420,000 distinct CDR3 sequences. The leading ten clones occupy 7.3% of the sample. Sequencing input: blood T cells: a sorted CD56 or NKG2C T cell subset, CD4+ or CD8+ T cells, or bulk PBMC T cells (not recorded which). The receptors derive from a woman between 18 and 70 years old in good health.

The V and J genes are TRBV12-3 or TRBV12-4 and TRBJ1-3. This CDR3 has 13 amino acids. CDR3 amino acids: CASSSSSGTTIYF.

This chain uses TRBV11-2 with TRBJ2-1. The CDR3 has 16 amino acids. CDR1 is SGHAT, CDR2 FQNNGV, per germline. CDR3 sequence reads: CASSLEGRGSYNEQFF.

J is TRBJ2-7 and V is TRBV18. CDR1 is KGHSH, CDR2 LQKENI, per germline. The CDR3 totals 15 residues. CDR3 amino acids: CASSIKGQETYEQYF. Full variable domain (rest looked up from reference TRBV18 and TRBJ2-7): NAGVMQNPRHLVRRRGQEARLRCSPMKGHSHVYWYRQLPEEGLKFMVYLQKENIIDESGMPKERFSAEFPKEGPSILRIQQVVRGDSAAYFCASSIKGQETYEQYFGPGTRLTVT.

The rearrangement joins TRBV4-3 to TRBJ2-1; no DNA is available, so the TRBD2 call from TCRdb remains unchecked. The CDR3 consists of 15 residues. Germline CDR1 LGHNA, CDR2 YSLEER. The CDR3 is CASSPNSGEYNEQFF.

J is TRBJ2-1 and V is TRBV12-3 or TRBV12-4. The CDR3 extends over 14 amino acids. CDR3 residues: CASSSGRNYNEQFF.

The rearrangement uses TRBV6-1 and TRBJ2-3; TCRdb reports TRBD1, a call that lacks DNA to check it against. Germline CDR1 MNHNS, CDR2 SASEGT. This CDR3 has 16 residues. The CDR3 region is CASSPTRGVATDTQYF.

The chain carries TRBV4-2 and TRBJ1-6; TCRdb names TRBD1, which stays unverified in the absence of DNA. Per germline, CDR1 LGHNA and CDR2 YNFKEQ. The CDR3 spans 16 residues. This CDR3 reads CASSQERRTGPSPLHF.

This CDR3 is CATSDLGLAGATDTQYF. The J gene is TRBJ2-3, the V gene TRBV24-1; TCRdb's assignment of TRBD2 cannot be checked, as there is no DNA. Germline V lookup: CDR1 KGHDR, CDR2 SFDVKD. The CDR3 spans 17 residues.

The rearrangement uses TRBV20-1 and TRBJ1-2; TCRdb gives TRBD1 as the D gene, but with no DNA this cannot be confirmed. The germline V gene encodes CDR1 DFQATT and CDR2 SNEGSKA (reference sequence). The CDR3 contains 16 residues. The CDR3 spells CSAPPVSTGTRHGYTF.

The chain couples TRBV9 to TRBJ2-1; absent DNA, TCRdb's TRBD2 call cannot be checked. The CDR3 is 14 amino acids. Germline CDR1 is SGDLS and CDR2 is YYNGEE. The CDR3 here is CASSPRTSSDEQFF.

The rearrangement uses TRBV29-1 and TRBJ2-1; TCRdb outputs TRBD1, but without DNA this stays unchecked. Germline values: CDR1 SQVTM, CDR2 ANQGSEA. The CDR3 contains 18 residues. The CDR3 is CSVGDPLPGQDSYNEQFF.

The V and J genes are TRBV27 and TRBJ2-7; TCRdb proposes TRBD2, but this gene call is untestable without DNA. Per the germline V gene, CDR1 is MNHEY and CDR2 is SMNVEV (reference sequence). The CDR3 is 13 amino acids. The CDR3 reads CASSLSTLAGEYF.

The rearrangement uses TRBV7-9 and TRBJ2-5; checking the TCRdb D call of TRBD1 is not possible without DNA. The CDR3 contains 17 residues. CDR1 is SEHNR, CDR2 FQNEAQ, per germline (reference sequence). The CDR3 loop is CASSSGHWDRAQETQYF.

CDR3 region: CSANAGDMSYEQYF. This chain links TRBV20-1 with TRBJ2-7; without DNA, the TCRdb call of TRBD1 cannot be checked. The CDR3 spans 14 residues. CDR1 DFQATT and CDR2 SNEGSKA come from the germline V gene (reference sequence).

The chain uses TRBV12-3 or TRBV12-4 and TRBJ2-3; TCRdb's D gene call, TRBD1, goes unchecked for lack of DNA. This CDR3 has 17 residues. CDR3 in amino acids: CASSLGGTAYRTDTQYF.

This rearrangement joins TRBV20-1 to TRBJ2-7; TCRdb names TRBD1, which stays unverified in the absence of DNA. Germline CDR1 is DFQATT and CDR2 is SNEGSKA (reference sequence). The CDR3 consists of 13 residues. The CDR3: CSATRAASYEQYF.

The rearrangement uses TRBV6-1 and TRBJ2-1; TCRdb designates TRBD1, a call that cannot be tested without DNA. Per the germline V gene, CDR1 is MNHNS and CDR2 is SASEGT. This CDR3 spans 15 amino acids. This CDR3 is CASSGGTASNNEQFF.

The chain uses TRBV29-1 and TRBJ1-1. The V gene's germline CDR1 is SQVTM and CDR2 ANQGSEA. The CDR3 extends over 11 amino acids. The CDR3 sequence: CSVHPNTEAFF.

The rearrangement joins TRBV12-3 or TRBV12-4 to TRBJ2-2; TCRdb names TRBD2, which stays unverified in the absence of DNA. The CDR3 is made up of 15 amino acids. CDR3 amino acids: CASSGRLAGAGELFF.

The chain carries TRBV7-2 and TRBJ1-1; TCRdb's D gene call, TRBD1, goes unchecked for lack of DNA. Germline lookup yields CDR1 SGHTA and CDR2 FQGNSA. The CDR3 covers 15 residues. CDR3 protein: CASSLARGTATEAFF.

This chain uses TRBV29-1 with TRBJ1-2; TCRdb calls TRBD1, which cannot be checked without DNA. CDR3 length: 13 residues. The V gene's germline CDR1 is SQVTM and CDR2 ANQGSEA. CDR3 loop: CSAGLVGNAGYTF.

This sequence joins TRBV7-2 and TRBJ2-4; TCRdb gives TRBD2 as the D gene, but with no DNA this cannot be confirmed. This CDR3 is built from 14 residues. Germline lookup yields CDR1 SGHTA and CDR2 FQGNSA. CDR3 amino acids: CASSPATYHGIQYF. Supplemented by reference TRBV7-2 and TRBJ2-4, the full variable domain reads GAGVSQSPSNKVTEKGKDVELRCDPISGHTALYWYRQSLGQGLEFLIYFQGNSAPDKSGLPSDRFSAERTGGSVSTLTIQRTQQEDSAVYLCASSPATYHGIQYFGAGTRLSVL.

The CDR3: CSATGTGTLYTF. V usage is TRBV20-1 and J usage is TRBJ1-2; there is no DNA to check the TCRdb D call of TRBD1. Germline lookup yields CDR1 DFQATT and CDR2 SNEGSKA (reference sequence). There are 12 residues in the CDR3.

The chain combines TRBV10-3 with TRBJ2-1; TCRdb outputs TRBD1, but without DNA this stays unchecked. Germline values: CDR1 ENHRY, CDR2 SYGVKD. CDR3 length: 12 residues. The CDR3 sequence: CASSQGSGEQFF.

The chain combines TRBV5-6 with TRBJ1-1; absent DNA, TCRdb's TRBD1 call cannot be checked. Germline V gene data show CDR1 as SGHDT and CDR2 as YYEEEE. CDR3 length equals 15 residues. CDR3 residues: CASSLLDNGNTEAFF. The complete variable domain, with remaining parts taken from reference TRBV5-6 and TRBJ1-1, reads DAGVTQSPTHLIKTRGQQVTLRCSPKSGHDTVSWYQQALGQGPQFIFQYYEEEERQRGNFPDRFSGHQFPNYSSELNVNALLLGDSALYLCASSLLDNGNTEAFFGQGTRLTVV.

V is TRBV7-2 and J is TRBJ2-4; TCRdb reports TRBD2, a call that lacks DNA to check it against. Germline V lookup: CDR1 SGHTA, CDR2 FQGNSA. There are 17 residues in the CDR3. CDR3 amino acids: CASSPRGLAGVQDIQYF.